The 26 T cell receptor beta chains below come from one sample, sequenced in a study of metastatic and nonmetastatic thyroid tumors. Thyroid surgery took place with no prior treatment in any patient. TCRdb re-called the PCR reads through MiXCR. The table shows around 6,200 clones, with about 30% occurring only once. The sequenced sample consisted of adjacent normal tissue. Receptors originate from a female donor with papillary thyroid cancer or a benign thyroid nodule (not recorded which). Some clones in this sample may be carry-over from other donors' samples.

The chain combines TRBV30 with TRBJ1-2; D possibly corresponds to TRBD1 (5 bases). Deletions cut 2 bases from V and 8 bases from J, with 15 bases between. The length of the CDR3 is 13 residues. The germline CDR1 and CDR2 sequences are GTSNPN and SVGIG (reference sequence). The CDR3 bases are TGTGCCTGGAGTAACTCAGGTCGGGGGGGCTACACCTTC. It translates to CAWSNSGRGGYTF.

V gene TRBV30 combines with J gene TRBJ2-7, with 8 nucleotides matching TRBD1. With V trimmed by 2 bases and J by 3 bases, 3 bases remained unmatched. The length of the CDR3 is 13 residues. CDR1 GTSNPN and CDR2 SVGIG come from the germline V gene (reference sequence). Written as DNA, the CDR3 is TGTGCCTGGAGTAGAGGACAGGGCTACGAGCAGTACTTC. It specifies CAWSRGQGYEQYF.

The chain combines TRBV14 with TRBJ2-7, with 7 bases fitting TRBD2. This CDR3 has 16 residues. The V gene's germline CDR1 is SGHDN and CDR2 FVKESK. V dropped 0 bases and J dropped 1; count of bases not matched to a gene: 6. CDR3 nucleotides: TGTGCCAGCAGCCAAGATCGGGCGGGAGCGTCCTACGAGCAGTACTTC. It is translated as CASSQDRAGASYEQYF.

The V and J genes are TRBV6-1 and TRBJ1-4; TRBD1 matches at 12 bases. CDR1 and CDR2 from the germline V gene are MNHNS and SASEGT. The CDR3 length is 18 residues. J gave up 2 bases and V 6 bases, and 10 bases lay outside the gene matches. As DNA, the CDR3 is TGTGCCAGCAGAGGGACAGGGGGCGCGGGGTTGACTAATGAAAAACTGTTTTTT. It codes for CASRGTGGAGLTNEKLFF.

CDR3 region: CASSLVGGGDEQYF. The CDR3 nucleotides read TGCGCCAGCAGCTTGGTAGGGGGAGGGGACGAGCAGTACTTC. The rearrangement joins TRBV5-1 to TRBJ2-7; D is possibly TRBD2 (7 bases). Germline V CDR1 and CDR2: SGHRS, YFSETQ. This CDR3 is built from 14 residues. V was trimmed by 0 bases and J by 5 bases, leaving 12 bases between them.

J is TRBJ1-6 and V is TRBV6-1; 7 nucleotides line up with TRBD1. The CDR3 is 17 residues long. Germline lookup yields CDR1 MNHNS and CDR2 SASEGT. After removal of 7 bases from V and 8 bases from J, the junction contained 17 bases not matched to a gene. The CDR3 DNA reads TGTGCCAGCACCCTTCTCAGGGGGGGTCCGGCATATTCACCCCTCCACTTT. This gives the protein CASTLLRGGPAYSPLHF.

This clone was seen a handful of times. The chain is built from TRBV6-5 and TRBJ1-2, with 9 bases aligning to TRBD1. The CDR3 loop spans 15 amino acids. Germline V gives CDR1 MNHEY, CDR2 SVGAGI. The ends lost 0 bases at V and 4 bases at J; junction bases unmatched: 3. The CDR3 nucleotides are TGTGCCAGCAGTTACTCACGGACAGGGGTCTATGGCTACACCTTC. This encodes CASSYSRTGVYGYTF.

This chain links TRBV7-6 with TRBJ2-7; D is perhaps TRBD1 or TRBD2 (5 bases each). Looked up from germline, CDR1 is SGHVS and CDR2 is FNYEAQ. V lost 1 base, J lost 5 bases, and 24 bases lay in between. This CDR3 is 18 amino acids long. The DNA for the CDR3 is TGTGCCAGCAGCTTAGTTCCCGTGGGACGGCGGGTAGGAGACGAGCAGTACTTC. Translating it yields CASSLVPVGRRVGDEQYF.

A remark on this clone: A read error may account for a junction end that differs from germline. The CDR3 region is CASSSLGQGVNEQLF. CDR3 sequence (DNA): TGTGCCAGCAGCTCCCTTGGACAGGGTGTAAATGAGCAGCTCTTC. This chain joins TRBV7-3 and TRBJ2-1; TRBD1 agrees at 8 bases. This CDR3 spans 15 amino acids. Germline lookup yields CDR1 SGHTA and CDR2 FQGTGA.

The chain has TRBV28 and TRBJ2-2; 13 bases agree with TRBD2. There are 17 residues in the CDR3. The germline gives CDR1 MDHEN, CDR2 SYDVKM. With V trimmed by 4 bases and J by 4 bases, 6 bases remained unmatched. The CDR3 is CASSSTSGRLGTGELFF. CDR3 in DNA: TGTGCCAGCAGTTCGACTAGCGGGAGGTTGGGCACCGGGGAGCTGTTTTTT.

On this clone itself: One end of the junction varies from germline; a read error may be responsible. The CDR3 is CASSRDRFQDTQYF. The CDR3 bases are TGTGCCAGCAGCCGCGACAGGTTTCAAGATACCCAGTACTTC. The chain links TRBV7-2 to TRBJ2-5; tentative D call: TRBD1 (6 bases). This CDR3 spans 14 amino acids. Germline-derived CDR1 and CDR2 are SGHTA and FQGNSA. Using reference TRBV7-2 and TRBJ2-5 for the parts outside the CDR3, the full variable domain is GAGVSQSPSNKVTEKGKDVELRCDPISGHTALYWYRQSLGQGLEFLIYFQGNSAPDKSGLPSDRFSAERTGGSVSTLTIQRTQQEDSAVYLCASSRDRFQDTQYFGPGTRLLVL.

The CDR3 loop reads CSAQGWEADTQYF. In nucleotides, the CDR3 is TGCAGTGCTCAAGGATGGGAGGCAGATACGCAGTATTTT. V and J are TRBV20-1 and TRBJ2-3; D may be TRBD2 (6 bases). There are 13 residues in the CDR3. The germline V gene encodes CDR1 DFQATT and CDR2 SNEGSKA (reference sequence). V lost 5 bases and J 4 bases, leaving 13 bases between the germline ends.

This clone was detected a few times. This chain links TRBV6-1 with TRBJ2-5; 8 bases agree with TRBD1. The CDR3 runs to 15 residues. Germline V gene lookup returns CDR1 MNHNS and CDR2 SASEGT. V was clipped by 2 bases and J by 5 bases; unmatched bases: 7. CDR3 sequence (DNA): TGTGCCAGCAGTGAAATGGGACAGGACGCCGAGACCCAGTACTTC. Amino acids: CASSEMGQDAETQYF.

The chain employs TRBV2 and TRBJ2-1, with D perhaps matching TRBD2 (5 bases). Trimming took off 0 bases at V and 8 bases at J, with 8 bases between the two ends. CDR3 size: 13 residues. Per the germline V gene, CDR1 is SNHLY and CDR2 is FYNNEI. CDR3 region: CASSEALADEQFF. CDR3 coding DNA: TGTGCCAGCAGTGAAGCCCTAGCCGATGAGCAGTTCTTC.

This chain connects TRBV12-3 or TRBV12-4 to TRBJ2-7; 7 bases line up with TRBD1. This CDR3 is 16 amino acids long. The ends lost 7 bases at V and 2 bases at J; junction bases unmatched: 14. The CDR3 region has the DNA TGTGCCAGCACCTCGACCACAGGGGACCCAACCTACGAGCAGTACTTC. Encoded protein: CASTSTTGDPTYEQYF.

The J gene is TRBJ2-7, the V gene TRBV9; D possibly corresponds to TRBD2 (6 bases). CDR1 SGDLS and CDR2 YYNGEE come from the germline V gene. The V and J ends lost 4 bases and 0 bases respectively, with 17 bases between them. The CDR3 contains 16 residues. The CDR3 sequence: CASSPRGGSSSYEQYF. In DNA, the CDR3 is TGTGCCAGCAGCCCTCGAGGAGGGTCTAGCTCCTACGAGCAGTACTTC.

This clone is medium-sized (0.01 to 0.1%) in the sample. The chain links TRBV4-1 to TRBJ2-2, with 8 bases matching TRBD1. The CDR3 runs 14 residues. Germline CDR1 is MGHRA and CDR2 is YSYEKL. After removal of 5 bases from V and 1 base from J, the junction contained 0 bases not matched to a gene. The CDR3 nucleotides are TGCGCCAGCAGCGACAGGGGGAACACCGGGGAGCTGTTTTTT. This sequence encodes CASSDRGNTGELFF.

This chain joins TRBV19 and TRBJ1-6; D gene ambiguous. This CDR3 has 15 amino acids. Germline-derived CDR1 and CDR2 are LNHDA and SQIVND (reference sequence). The germline V and J ends were trimmed by 3 bases and 6 bases, with 12 bases remaining between them. The CDR3 sequence is CASSISGQLNSPLHF. The CDR3 region has the DNA TGTGCCAGTAGTATCTCCGGTCAGCTTAATTCACCCCTCCACTTT.

This clone turned up a few times. The gene calls are TRBV6-1 and TRBJ2-1; 12 bases are a match to TRBD2. J lost 7 bases, V lost 6 bases, and 4 bases had no gene match. CDR1 MNHNS and CDR2 SASEGT come from the germline V gene. This CDR3 has 14 residues. The CDR3 bases are TGTGCCAGCAGCAGACTAGCGGGAGCGAATGAGCAGTTCTTC. It translates to CASSRLAGANEQFF.

CDR3 residues: CASSWSGGQGYTF. CDR3 DNA: TGTGCCAGCAGCTGGTCAGGGGGACAAGGCTACACCTTC. This chain connects TRBV5-6 to TRBJ1-2; 7 bases are a match to TRBD1. Germline lookup yields CDR1 SGHDT and CDR2 YYEEEE. The length of the CDR3 is 13 residues. The J segment lost 8 bases and the V segment lost 3 bases, leaving 7 bases of the junction unmatched.

The V gene is TRBV24-1, the J gene TRBJ2-2; D gene ambiguous. This CDR3 region has 15 residues. Trimming shortened V by 0 bases and J by 1 base, and 5 bases separated the two germline ends. Germline V gives CDR1 KGHDR, CDR2 SFDVKD. CDR3 nucleotide sequence: TGTGCCACCAGTGATTTGCAAGGGAACACCGGGGAGCTGTTTTTT. Translating it yields CATSDLQGNTGELFF.

This clone has only a few counts. This sequence joins TRBV27 and TRBJ2-7; 10 nucleotides line up with TRBD1. This CDR3 is 17 amino acids long. The germline V gene has CDR1 MNHEY and CDR2 SMNVEV (reference sequence). V shed 6 bases, J shed 5 bases, and the junction held 16 bases outside the gene matches. CDR3 in amino acids: CASSLRWGGTGVHEQYF. The CDR3 DNA follows: TGTGCCAGCAGCCTGAGGTGGGGGGGGACAGGGGTTCACGAGCAGTACTTC.

The V gene is TRBV19, the J gene TRBJ1-2, with D possibly being TRBD1 (5 bases). The germline V gene encodes CDR1 LNHDA and CDR2 SQIVND (reference sequence). The germline V and J ends were trimmed by 4 bases and 2 bases, with 14 bases remaining between them. CDR3 length: 15 amino acids. CDR3 amino acids: CASSRGVAANYGYTF. The CDR3, as DNA: TGTGCCAGTAGTAGGGGCGTTGCCGCAAACTATGGCTACACCTTC.

The J gene is TRBJ2-7, the V gene TRBV9; the match to TRBD2 covers 12 bases. Germline CDR1 reads SGDLS; CDR2 reads YYNGEE. Trimming took 6 bases from V and 6 from J; bases not matched to a gene: 7. The CDR3 consists of 14 residues. The DNA for the CDR3 is TGTGCCAGCAACGACGGGACTAGCGGGTCCGAGCAGTACTTC. It codes for CASNDGTSGSEQYF.

By share, this clone ranks as large. The V and J genes are TRBV7-2 and TRBJ1-5, with TRBD1 as a possible D gene (5 bases). This CDR3 region has 14 residues. V was shortened by 2 bases and J by 2 bases, with 7 bases between the two germline ends. CDR1 and CDR2 from the germline V gene are SGHTA and FQGNSA. CDR3 in amino acids: CASSLQGGNQPQHF. As DNA, the CDR3 is TGTGCCAGCAGCTTACAGGGTGGCAATCAGCCCCAGCATTTT.

In its sample, this clone was seen once. The gene calls are TRBV20-1 and TRBJ2-1; 13 bases line up with TRBD2. In germline, CDR1 is DFQATT, CDR2 SNEGSKA (reference sequence). V was clipped by 6 bases and J by 5 bases; unmatched bases: 7. This CDR3 spans 15 amino acids. This CDR3 is CSAVTGTSGDNEQFF. The DNA of the CDR3 is TGCAGTGCCGTGACTGGGACTAGCGGGGACAATGAGCAGTTCTTC.